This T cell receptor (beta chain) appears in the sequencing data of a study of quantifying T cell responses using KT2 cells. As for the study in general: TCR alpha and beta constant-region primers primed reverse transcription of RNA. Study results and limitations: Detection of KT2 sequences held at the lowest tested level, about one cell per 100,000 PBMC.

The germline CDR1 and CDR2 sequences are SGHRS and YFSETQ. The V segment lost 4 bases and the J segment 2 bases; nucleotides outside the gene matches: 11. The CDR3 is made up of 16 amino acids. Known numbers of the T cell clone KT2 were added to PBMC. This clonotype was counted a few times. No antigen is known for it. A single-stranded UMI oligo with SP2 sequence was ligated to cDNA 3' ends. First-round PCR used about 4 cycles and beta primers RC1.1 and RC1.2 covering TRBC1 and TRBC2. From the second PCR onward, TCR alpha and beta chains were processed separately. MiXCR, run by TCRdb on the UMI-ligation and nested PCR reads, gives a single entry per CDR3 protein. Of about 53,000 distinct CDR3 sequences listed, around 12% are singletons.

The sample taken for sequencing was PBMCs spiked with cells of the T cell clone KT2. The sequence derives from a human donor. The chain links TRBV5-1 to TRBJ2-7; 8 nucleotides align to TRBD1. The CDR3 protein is CASSLYSTGVPYEQYF. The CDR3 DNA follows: TGCGCCAGCAGCCTTTACTCGACAGGGGTCCCCTACGAGCAGTACTTC.